Given below is one T cell receptor beta chain in context. Its antigen is unidentified. Trimming removed 6 bases from V and 3 bases from J, with 14 bases in between. Germline V gene data show CDR1 as MNHEY and CDR2 as SMNVEV (reference sequence). The CDR3 runs to 14 residues. Time point indicated: week 5, during vaccination. Each dose of the vaccine consisted of 300 ug of mutant IDH1 20-mer peptide, with topical imiquimod. Patients carried new grade 3 or 4 IDH1-mutant astrocytomas lacking nuclear ATRX. Some clones are missing from TCRdb's copy, which holds only in-frame ones; the method was immunoSEQ multiplex PCR. The table records more than 25,000 clones, about 89% of them present only once. The data were obtained in a study of a mutant IDH1 vaccine in newly diagnosed glioma. Across the study: The study started vaccination 4-6 weeks after radiotherapy alone, or with temozolomide cycles. Pretreatment consisted of radiotherapy, temozolomide, or both, with most receiving both. Study conclusions and caveats: Among all patients, vaccine-induced immune responses occurred in about 93%.

The receptor was derived from a man aged 18 to 30 with glioma. This specimen consisted of PBMCs, obtained from a glioma patient whose treatment included an IDH1 peptide vaccine. This rearrangement joins TRBV27 to TRBJ1-1; no firm D call. CDR3 loop: CASRPRGSYTEAFF. Written as DNA, the CDR3 is TGTGCCAGCAGGCCCCGGGGTAGCTACACTGAAGCTTTCTTT.